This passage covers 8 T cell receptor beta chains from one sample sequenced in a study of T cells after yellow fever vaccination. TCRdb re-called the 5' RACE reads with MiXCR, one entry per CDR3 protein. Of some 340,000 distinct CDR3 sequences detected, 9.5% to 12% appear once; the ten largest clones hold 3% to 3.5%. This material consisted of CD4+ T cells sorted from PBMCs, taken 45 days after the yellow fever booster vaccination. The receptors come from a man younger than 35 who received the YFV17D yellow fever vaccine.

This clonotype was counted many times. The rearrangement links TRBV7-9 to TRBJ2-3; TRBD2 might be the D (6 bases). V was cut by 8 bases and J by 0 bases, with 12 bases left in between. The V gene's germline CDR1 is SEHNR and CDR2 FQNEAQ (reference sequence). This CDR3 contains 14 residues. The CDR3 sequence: CASDGGLSTDTQYF. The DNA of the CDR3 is TGTGCCAGCGACGGGGGTCTGAGCACAGATACGCAGTATTTT.

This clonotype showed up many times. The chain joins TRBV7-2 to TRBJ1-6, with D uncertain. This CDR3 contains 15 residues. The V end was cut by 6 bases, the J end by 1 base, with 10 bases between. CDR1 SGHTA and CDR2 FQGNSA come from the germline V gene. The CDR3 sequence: CASRALGSYNSPLHF. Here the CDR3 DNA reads TGTGCCAGCAGGGCTCTGGGTTCCTATAATTCACCCCTCCACTTT. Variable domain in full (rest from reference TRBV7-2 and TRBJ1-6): GAGVSQSPSNKVTEKGKDVELRCDPISGHTALYWYRQSLGQGLEFLIYFQGNSAPDKSGLPSDRFSAERTGGSVSTLTIQRTQQEDSAVYLCASRALGSYNSPLHFGNGTRLTVT.

The CDR3 sequence is CASSRRRDGNTIYF. In DNA form, the CDR3 reads TGTGCCAGCAGCCGCCGGAGGGATGGAAACACCATATATTTT. V usage is TRBV3-1 and J usage is TRBJ1-3; D is undetermined. Germline V gives CDR1 LGHDT, CDR2 YNNKEL (reference sequence). Trimming removed 4 bases from V and 3 bases from J, with 10 bases in between. The CDR3 runs 14 residues.

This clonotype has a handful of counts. The CDR3 here is CASSDPGPGARDTQYF. Here the CDR3 DNA reads TGTGCCAGCAGCGATCCGGGACCTGGAGCGCGAGATACGCAGTATTTT. The rearrangement uses TRBV12-3 or TRBV12-4 and TRBJ2-3; D is possibly TRBD1 or TRBD2 (5 bases each). This CDR3 is built from 16 residues. V was clipped by 6 bases and J by 5 bases, with 21 bases between them.

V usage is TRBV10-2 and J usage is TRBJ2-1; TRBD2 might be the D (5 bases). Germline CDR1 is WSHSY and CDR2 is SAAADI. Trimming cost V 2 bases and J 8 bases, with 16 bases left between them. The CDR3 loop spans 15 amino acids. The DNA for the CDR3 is TGCGCCAGCAGTGAGCCGGGCGGAGGAAAGGATGAGCAGTTCTTC. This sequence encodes CASSEPGGGKDEQFF.

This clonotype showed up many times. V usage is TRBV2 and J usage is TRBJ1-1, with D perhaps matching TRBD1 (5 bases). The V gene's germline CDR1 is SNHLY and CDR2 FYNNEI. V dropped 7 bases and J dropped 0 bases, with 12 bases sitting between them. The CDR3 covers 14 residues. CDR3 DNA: TGTGCCAGCAAAATCGACAGATTGAACACTGAAGCTTTCTTT. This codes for CASKIDRLNTEAFF.

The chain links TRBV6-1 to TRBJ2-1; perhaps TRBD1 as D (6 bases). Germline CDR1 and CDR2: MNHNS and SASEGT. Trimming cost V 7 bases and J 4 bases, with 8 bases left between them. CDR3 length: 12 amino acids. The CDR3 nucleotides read TGTGCCAGCAATGGACAGTACAATGAGCAGTTCTTC. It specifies CASNGQYNEQFF.

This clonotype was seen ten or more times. CDR3 bases: TGTGCCATCAGAAGACATAACTATGGCTACACCTTC. Protein product: CAIRRHNYGYTF. The rearrangement uses TRBV10-3 and TRBJ1-2; no clear D gene. CDR1 and CDR2 (germline): ENHRY, SYGVKD. The ends were cut back, 6 bases at V and 1 base at J, with 6 bases in the middle. The CDR3 is 12 residues long.